The rows below give T cell receptor beta chains drawn from one sample of a study of cytomegalovirus exposure and HLA in healthy donors. Libraries were prepared by immunoSEQ multiplex PCR; TCRdb keeps only in-frame clonotypes and omits some of them. The sample yields roughly 60,000 clones, about 92% seen once. What was sequenced was PBMCs. All receptors derive from a woman between 18 and 29 years old in good health and CMV-seronegative. The CDR3 runs from the conserved cysteine through the conserved F or W. A D gene is named only where the DNA matches it firmly. Size values are once, few and many counts, or a class for expanded clones, and some rows have none.

clone size	D gene	V gene	J gene	CDR3 protein	CDR3 DNA
NA	TRBD2	TRBV28	TRBJ2-3	CAMLAGGGPGQVTQYF	TGTGCAATGCTAGCGGGAGGAGGGCCGGGGCAAGTTACGCAGTATTTT
NA	NA	TRBV11-3	TRBJ2-5	CASSFRGLETQYF	TGTGCCAGCAGCTTTAGGGGTTTAGAGACCCAGTACTTC
NA	NA	TRBV28	TRBJ2-7	CASRSRGMTYEQYF	TGTGCCAGCCGTAGTCGGGGGATGACCTACGAGCAGTACTTC
once	TRBD1	TRBV5-1	TRBJ2-5	CASSALTGLVGETQYF	TGCGCCAGCAGTGCCCTGACAGGGCTGGTGGGGGAGACCCAGTACTTC
NA	TRBD1	TRBV19	TRBJ1-2	CASKEDRLNYGYTF	TGTGCCAGTAAGGAGGACAGGTTGAACTATGGCTACACCTTC
NA	TRBD1	TRBV28	TRBJ1-2	CASSYPGTGEGYTF	TGTGCCAGCAGTTACCCCGGGACAGGAGAAGGCTACACCTTC
NA	TRBD1	TRBV5-4	TRBJ2-7	CASSWGTGSSYEQYF	TGTGCCAGCAGCTGGGGGACAGGGAGCTCCTACGAGCAGTACTTC
NA	TRBD1	TRBV19	TRBJ1-5	CASSLRTGGGKMPQHF	TGTGCCAGTAGTCTACGGACAGGGGGCGGGAAGATGCCCCAGCATTTT
NA	TRBD1	TRBV10-3	TRBJ2-1	CAISRELTGMWGNEQFF	TGTGCCATCAGCCGAGAATTGACAGGGATGTGGGGTAATGAGCAGTTCTTC
once	NA	TRBV5-6	TRBJ1-5	CASSIGGGQPQHF	TGTGCCAGCAGCATCGGGGGGGGCCAGCCCCAGCATTTT
medium-sized	TRBD2	TRBV6-1	TRBJ2-7	CASSEGTSGSYEQYF	TGTGCCAGCAGTGAAGGGACTAGCGGGAGTTACGAGCAGTACTTC
NA	NA	TRBV9	TRBJ2-2	CASSARQSNTGELFF	TGTGCCAGCAGCGCACGACAGTCGAACACCGGGGAGCTGTTTTTT
once	NA	TRBV6-5	TRBJ1-2	CASSDRDFGGYTF	TGTGCCAGCAGCGACCGGGACTTCGGTGGCTACACCTTC
NA	TRBD2	TRBV9	TRBJ2-7	CASSVDASGAREQYF	TGTGCCAGCAGCGTAGATGCTAGCGGGGCGAGGGAGCAGTACTTC
NA	NA	TRBV19	TRBJ1-1	CASSTRGGYTEAFF	TGTGCCAGTAGTACTAGGGGAGGATACACTGAAGCTTTCTTT
NA	NA	TRBV27	TRBJ1-1	CASSSRENTEAFF	TGTGCCAGCAGTTCCAGGGAAAACACTGAAGCTTTCTTT
NA	TRBD1	TRBV19	TRBJ1-1	CASSPRQGRGTEAFF	TGTGCCAGTAGTCCCCGACAGGGGAGGGGCACTGAAGCTTTCTTT
NA	TRBD2	TRBV9	TRBJ2-7	CASSLAGGLSYEQYF	TGTGCCAGCAGCCTAGCGGGAGGGCTCTCCTACGAGCAGTACTTC
NA	NA	TRBV7-9	TRBJ2-5	CASSLEGLHQETQYF	TGTGCCAGCAGCTTAGAGGGACTTCACCAAGAGACCCAGTACTTC
NA	TRBD2	TRBV27	TRBJ2-1	CASRASGFNEQFF	TGTGCCAGCAGGGCTAGCGGGTTTAATGAGCAGTTCTTC
NA	TRBD1	TRBV28	TRBJ2-3	CASSSSGGKLITDTQYF	TGTGCCAGCAGTTCATCAGGGGGTAAACTAATCACAGATACGCAGTATTTT
NA	TRBD1	TRBV7-8	TRBJ2-5	CASSLRGGAGGETQYF	TGTGCCAGCAGCTTACGAGGGGGCGCGGGCGGAGAGACCCAGTACTTC
NA	NA	TRBV9	TRBJ1-4	CASSPRSGVLNEKLFF	TGTGCCAGCAGCCCCAGATCAGGGGTCCTTAATGAAAAACTGTTTTTT
NA	TRBD1	TRBV28	TRBJ1-2	CASSGQGVIGYTF	TGTGCCAGCAGCGGACAGGGGGTAATCGGCTACACCTTC
NA	NA	TRBV28	TRBJ2-7	CASSPGLPYEQYF	TGTGCCAGCAGTCCAGGGTTACCCTACGAGCAGTACTTC